This T cell receptor beta chain was observed in a study of blood T cells in healthy people across ages. Study-level findings and limits: Roughly linear declines in TCR beta diversity per million T cells occurred with age.

Concerning this clonotype itself: Its matching antigen is unknown.

Germline values: CDR1 MNHEY, CDR2 SVGEGT. V trimming: 5 bases; J trimming: 1 base; junction bases outside the gene matches: 9. The CDR3 spans 18 residues. A second roughly 7 to 12 cycle PCR used barcoded and J-beta primers. TCRdb itself ran the 5' RACE reads through MiXCR, one entry per CDR3 protein. The data show about a million distinct CDR3 sequences, roughly 50% seen once. This TCR was sampled from a man in his thirties or forties in good health. The V and J genes are TRBV6-2 or TRBV6-3 and TRBJ1-5; 12 bases are a match to TRBD1. Sequenced sample: blood. The CDR3 coding sequence is TGTGCCAGCAGTACCCCGGGACAGGGGGCGCGAAGCAATCAGCCCCAGCATTTT. Encoded protein: CASSTPGQGARSNQPQHF.